This paragraph reports one T cell receptor beta chain. The antigen is undetermined. This sample is drawn from a study of OX40 agonist ivuxolimab in advanced cancers. The study, taken as a whole, reports: At 0.1 to 3.0 mg/kg and by week 6, CD4+ and CD8+ T cells in the blood had expanded clonally. The authors did not determine the antigen specificity of the expanded peripheral T cells. Patients with a partial response at 0.1-3.0 mg/kg had among the lowest clonal expansion.

CDR1 and CDR2 (germline): SGHAT, FQNNGV. The V end was cut by 5 bases, the J end by 0 bases, with 13 bases between. The CDR3 is 16 residues long. The table came from immunoSEQ multiplex PCR; TCRdb's copy has only in-frame clones and leaves some out. Of 84,000 or so clones in the sample, 75% to 95% were seen once. The sample consisted of CD4+ or CD8+ T cells sorted from blood, taken in a trial of the OX40 agonist ivuxolimab. The chain combines TRBV11-2 with TRBJ1-4; D unclear. The sequence was obtained from an adult with an advanced solid tumor such as melanoma, head and neck, liver or kidney cancer. As DNA, the CDR3 is TGTGCCAGCAGCGGACTCCCCGACGCAACTAATGAAAAACTGTTTTTT. Translated: CASSGLPDATNEKLFF.